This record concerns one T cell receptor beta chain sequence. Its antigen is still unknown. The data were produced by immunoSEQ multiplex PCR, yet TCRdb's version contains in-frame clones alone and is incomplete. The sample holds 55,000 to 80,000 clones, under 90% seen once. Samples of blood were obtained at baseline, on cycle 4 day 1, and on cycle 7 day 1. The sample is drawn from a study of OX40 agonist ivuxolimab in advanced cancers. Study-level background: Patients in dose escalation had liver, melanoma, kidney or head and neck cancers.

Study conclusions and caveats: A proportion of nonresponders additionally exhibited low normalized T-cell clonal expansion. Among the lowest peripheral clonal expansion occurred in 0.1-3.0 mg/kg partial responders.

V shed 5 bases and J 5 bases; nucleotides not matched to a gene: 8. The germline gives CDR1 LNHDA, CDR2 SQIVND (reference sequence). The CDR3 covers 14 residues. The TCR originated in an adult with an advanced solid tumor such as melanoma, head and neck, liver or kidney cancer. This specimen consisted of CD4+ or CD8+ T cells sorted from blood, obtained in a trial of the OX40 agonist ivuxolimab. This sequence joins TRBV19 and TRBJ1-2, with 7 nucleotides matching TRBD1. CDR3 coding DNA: TGTGCCAGTAGTCCAGCCGGGACAGCTTATGGCTACACCTTC. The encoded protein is CASSPAGTAYGYTF.